This note documents a single T cell receptor beta chain sequence. Its antigen is still unknown. CD4+ naive, central memory, regulatory and stem cell-like memory cells were sorted via CD45RO/CCR7/CD25/CD127/CD95/CD27. Sorting gave populations that all exceeded 98% purity. Since all of the isolated RNA was reverse transcribed, expressed TCRB transcripts were what got sequenced. The table came from immunoSEQ multiplex PCR; TCRdb's copy has only in-frame clones and leaves some out. Of 160,000 or so clones in the sample, 7% to 10% are singletons; the top ten hold 2% to 2.5%. The data belong to a study of beta chain features in type 1 diabetes. Study conclusions and caveats: Type 1 diabetes patients had VDJ junctions that carried fewer insertions and more deletions. High TCR expression in some cells could lead to their over-representation in cDNA sequencing.

V was shortened by 0 bases and J by 5 bases, with 13 bases between the two germline ends. The CDR3 totals 16 residues. From germline, CDR1 is SGHDN and CDR2 FVKESK. The V call is TRBV14, the J call TRBJ1-4; D gene unclear. Specimen: central memory CD4+ T cells from blood. This TCR was sampled from a woman aged 18 to 35 in good health. DNA for the CDR3: TGTGCCAGCAGCCAAGATTCGGGAAGAGGGAATGAAAAACTGTTTTTT. Translating gives CASSQDSGRGNEKLFF.